Below are 5 T cell receptor beta chains sequenced from a single sample in a study of shared clonotypes between healthy human individuals (dated by TCRdb to about 2020). Library preparation was by the immunoSEQ multiplex PCR assay. This immuneACCESS table, as held by TCRdb, lists in-frame sequences with V and J called but not all clones. Of the missing ones, under half trace to an unresolved V gene in checked studies; the others have no known cause. This sample has 2 million to 2.5 million clones in its table, and approximately 93% of those were observed once. 0.3% to 0.4% of the sample goes to the ten largest clones. Sequences were obtained from naive CD4+ T cells from PBMCs. Per the publication, the cell subset or site label means: CD45RA+ positively selected. These receptors originate from a man younger than 35 in good health. Some clones in this sample may be carry-over from other donors' samples.

V is TRBV5-4 and J is TRBJ1-4; 8 nucleotides match TRBD1. Losses at the gene ends were 4 bases for V and 7 bases for J; bases not matched to a gene: 3. This CDR3 is 13 amino acids long. Germline loops: CDR1 SGHNT, CDR2 YYREEE (reference sequence). In DNA, the CDR3 is TGTGCCAGCAGCGAGGACAGGGCTGAAAAACTGTTTTTT. Translation gives CASSEDRAEKLFF.

The chain couples TRBV6-5 to TRBJ1-4; D gene unclear. This CDR3 spans 14 amino acids. Trimming took off 5 bases at V and 4 bases at J, with 11 bases between the two ends. Germline assignment: CDR1 MNHEY and CDR2 SVGAGI. As DNA, the CDR3 is TGTGCCAGCAGTCGGTCGCTGAGTAATGAAAAACTGTTTTTT. Translation gives CASSRSLSNEKLFF.

The chain has TRBV5-6 and TRBJ1-2, with D unclear. This CDR3 comprises 13 residues. Germline loops: CDR1 SGHDT, CDR2 YYEEEE. V was pared by 1 base and J by 4 bases, with 8 bases between. CDR3 in DNA: TGTGCCAGCAGCTTGTGGAGCAGCTATGGCTACACCTTC. Protein product: CASSLWSSYGYTF.

The chain is built from TRBV5-1 and TRBJ2-7, with TRBD2 matching over 15 bases. Per the germline V gene, CDR1 is SGHRS and CDR2 is YFSETQ. V was clipped by 0 bases and J by 3 bases; unmatched bases: 10. There are 19 residues in the CDR3. CDR3: CASSLGTGTSGRFRYEQYF. For the CDR3, the DNA is TGCGCCAGCAGCTTGGGGACCGGGACTAGCGGGAGGTTCCGCTACGAGCAGTACTTC.

J is TRBJ2-1 and V is TRBV4-1; D unclear. The CDR3 has 16 residues. V lost 2 bases and J 0 bases, leaving 11 bases between the germline ends. Per the germline V gene, CDR1 is MGHRA and CDR2 is YSYEKL. CDR3 sequence reads: CASSQSIPSSYNEQFF. Written as DNA, the CDR3 is TGCGCCAGCAGCCAATCTATCCCTAGCTCCTACAATGAGCAGTTCTTC.